This TCR beta chain derives from a study of T-cell memory formation after mild COVID-19 (dated by TCRdb to 2020 to 2022). About the investigation overall: TCR sequence clusters from the two donors were found to be largely donor specific. In a couple of donors, T-cell clones that expanded and contracted after mild COVID-19 were tracked by sequencing TCRalpha and TCRbeta repertoires over time. The cohort comprised two young, previously healthy adult volunteers, one female and one male. The study at large found these results: Only a couple of mild cases were covered by the study, and larger cohorts that include severe cases with pre-infection samples were considered necessary. Contracting CD4+ clones appeared mostly in the CM and EM memory subsets, whereas CD8+ clones were enriched in EMRA. Some responding clones were detected in pre-infection memory, suggesting pre-existing cross-reactive memory T cells joined the SARS-CoV-2 response. Whether the second-wave clones peaking on day 37 were SARS-CoV-2 specific was not confirmed. Clones that contracted from day 15 to 85 showed balanced CD4/CD8 phenotypes, whereas a second wave of clones that expanded from day 15 to 37 leaned towards CD4+.

CDR1 MNHEY and CDR2 SMNVEV are derived from the germline V gene (reference sequence). Trimmed from V: 10 bases; trimmed from J: 6 bases; junction bases lacking a gene match: 5. The CDR3 runs 11 residues from the cysteine to the phenylalanine. Only the CDR3 DNA is retained, 33 bases long and in frame from the first base. As to this clonotype: What this receptor recognizes is not known. Base quality data are lacking; no much larger clone is found one base away.

Ficoll-Paque density gradient centrifugation was the method used to isolate PBMCs. Sequencing relied on an Illumina NovaSeq 6000. TCRalpha and TCRbeta cDNA libraries were constructed by 5'RACE with constant-segment primers, with sample barcodes and unique molecular identifiers being introduced. Trizol reagent was used to extract RNA from every sample. Libraries were amplified in two PCR steps, with a second sample barcode and Illumina TruSeq adapters added in the second step. Sequencing of the libraries was done on an Illumina NovaSeq, producing 2 x 150 bp paired-end reads. In the paper's pipeline: With migec v1.2.7, reads were demultiplexed and then collapsed into UMI-guided consensus sequences. Using mixcr v2.1.11, UMI consensuses were aligned to TRA and TRB V and J templates and then assembled into clonotypes. A clonotype was counted as expanded or contracted only when both edgeR and NoisET called the clonotype significant, with the noise models trained on biological replicates. edgeR calls used a false discovery rate-adjusted p below 0.01 and a log2 fold-change threshold of 1. As an exploratory analysis of dynamics, max-normalized trajectories of the 1000 most abundant clonotypes were examined by PCA with hierarchical clustering. The CD4 or CD8 phenotype of responding clones was assigned using the separately sequenced CD4+ and CD8+ repertoires. In-frame beta chains were kept once TCRdb had trimmed the public reads at Q25 with fastp and called clones with MiXCR. Identical CDR3 proteins give one entry, which carries the most common genes and DNA. TCRdb, not the authors, supplied the V and J calls. The sample includes 150,000 or so distinct CDR3 sequences, with roughly a quarter observed a single time. Clones ranked in the top ten supply approximately 25% of the sample.

The chain was built from TRBV27 and TRBJ1-2; 7 bases in the middle match TRBD1. Sequencing was performed on PBMCs or a T cell subset sorted from them (not recorded which). The source is an adult woman who had mild COVID-19 (a few samples of this study predate the infection). The sample titles of this study are shuffled in the database, so cell type and time point are left out; the donor was told from shared clones. This receptor has the CDR3 CAILTGNGYTF. The nucleotides read TGTGCCATCCTGACAGGGAATGGCTACACCTTC.